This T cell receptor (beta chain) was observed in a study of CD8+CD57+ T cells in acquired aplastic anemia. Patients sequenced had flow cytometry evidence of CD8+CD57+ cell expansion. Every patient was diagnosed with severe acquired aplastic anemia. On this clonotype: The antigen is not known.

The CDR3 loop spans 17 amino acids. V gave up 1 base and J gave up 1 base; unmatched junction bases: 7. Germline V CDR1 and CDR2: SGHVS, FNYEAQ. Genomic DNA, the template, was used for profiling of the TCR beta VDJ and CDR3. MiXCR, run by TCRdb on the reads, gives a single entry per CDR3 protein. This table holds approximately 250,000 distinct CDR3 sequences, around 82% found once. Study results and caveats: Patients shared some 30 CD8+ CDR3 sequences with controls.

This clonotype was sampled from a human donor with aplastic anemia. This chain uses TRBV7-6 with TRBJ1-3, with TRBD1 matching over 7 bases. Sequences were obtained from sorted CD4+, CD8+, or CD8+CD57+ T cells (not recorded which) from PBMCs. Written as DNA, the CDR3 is TGTGCCAGCAGCTTAGGAGGGGGCCCGAGGTCTGGAAACACCATATATTTT. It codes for CASSLGGGPRSGNTIYF.